These 23 T cell receptor beta chains were all obtained from the same sample, sequenced in a study of CXCR3-negative and CXCR3-positive naive CD8 T cells. Study-wide results and caveats: A higher hydrophobicity marked the TRB CDR3s of CXCR3-positive naive cells versus CXCR3-negative naive cells.

cDNA libraries for TRB were generated by 5' RACE incorporating UMI labels. No DNA is given; TCRdb re-called the 5' RACE reads and lists each CDR3 protein once. In all, the sample yields under 150,000 distinct CDR3 sequences. These receptors lack a known antigen. Source material: naive CXCR3+ CD8+ T cells from blood. Subset in this sample: CD45RO-CCR7+CD27+CD95- naive CD8+ T cells expressing CXCR3 (TNR3+). The receptors shown here come from a human donor in good health. Some clones in this sample may be carry-over from other donors' samples.

The chain has TRBV4-3 and TRBJ1-6. The CDR3 extends over 14 amino acids. Germline V gives CDR1 LGHNA, CDR2 YSLEER. CDR3 loop: CASSQELENSPLHF.

The chain joins TRBV7-9 to TRBJ2-7; with no DNA, the TCRdb D assignment of TRBD2 cannot be verified. The CDR3 covers 15 residues. Germline V lookup: CDR1 SEHNR, CDR2 FQNEAQ (reference sequence). This CDR3 is CASSLSSGQTYEQYF.

V is TRBV5-1 and J is TRBJ1-2; TCRdb proposes TRBD1, but this gene call is untestable without DNA. The CDR3 runs to 14 residues. CDR1 and CDR2 (germline): SGHRS, YFSETQ. This CDR3 is CASSLNRDSFGYTF. Using reference TRBV5-1 and TRBJ1-2 for the parts outside the CDR3, the full variable domain is KAGVTQTPRYLIKTRGQQVTLSCSPISGHRSVSWYQQTPGQGLQFLFEYFSETQRNKGNFPGRFSGRQFSNSRSEMNVSTLELGDSALYLCASSLNRDSFGYTFGSGTRLTVV.

The gene calls are TRBV20-1 and TRBJ2-5; TCRdb selects TRBD1, and the lack of DNA leaves this call unchecked. Looked up from germline, CDR1 is DFQATT and CDR2 is SNEGSKA (reference sequence). The CDR3 runs 13 residues. The CDR3 spells CSARGRLQETQYF.

The V call is TRBV28, the J call TRBJ2-3; the TRBD1 assignment by TCRdb is unverifiable without DNA. The CDR3 extends over 16 amino acids. CDR1 and CDR2 (germline): MDHEN, SYDVKM. The CDR3 loop reads CASSFLGTGYKDTQYF. The full variable domain, with the rest looked up from reference TRBV28 and TRBJ2-3, is DVKVTQSSRYLVKRTGEKVFLECVQDMDHENMFWYRQDPGLGLRLIYFSYDVKMKEKGDIPEGYSVSREKKERFSLILESASTNQTSMYLCASSFLGTGYKDTQYFGPGTRLTVL.

The rearrangement links TRBV7-6 to TRBJ2-7; the TCRdb call, TRBD1, lacks DNA for checking. There are 12 residues in the CDR3. Germline CDR1 is SGHVS and CDR2 is FNYEAQ. The CDR3 loop reads CASSDQGSEQYF.

The V gene is TRBV27, the J gene TRBJ2-6. This CDR3 spans 14 amino acids. CDR1 is MNHEY and CDR2 is SMNVEV in the germline V gene (reference sequence). CDR3 sequence: CASSFSAGANVLTF. Based on the CDR3 plus reference TRBV27 and TRBJ2-6, the full variable domain is EAQVTQNPRYLITVTGKKLTVTCSQNMNHEYMSWYRQDPGLGLRQIYYSMNVEVTDKGDVPEGYKVSRKEKRNFPLILESPSPNQTSLYFCASSFSAGANVLTFGAGSRLTVL.

The gene calls are TRBV7-3 and TRBJ1-2; TCRdb designates TRBD1, a call that cannot be tested without DNA. There are 13 residues in the CDR3. CDR1 and CDR2 from the germline V gene are SGHTA and FQGTGA. CDR3: CASAPGATNGYTF.

V and J are TRBV28 and TRBJ2-7; there is no DNA to check the TCRdb D call of TRBD1. The CDR3 loop spans 15 amino acids. Germline V gives CDR1 MDHEN, CDR2 SYDVKM. This CDR3 reads CASSPEDRGYYEQYF.

V gene TRBV3-1 combines with J gene TRBJ2-1. Germline CDR1 is LGHDT and CDR2 is YNNKEL (reference sequence). The CDR3 has 14 amino acids. The CDR3: CASSQDSGQAEQFF.

The rearrangement links TRBV20-1 to TRBJ2-2; TCRdb's D gene call, TRBD2, goes unchecked for lack of DNA. Germline V CDR1 and CDR2: DFQATT, SNEGSKA (reference sequence). The CDR3 totals 16 residues. CDR3 sequence reads: CSARVSAGVVTGELFF.

The chain joins TRBV5-1 to TRBJ1-1. Germline CDR1 is SGHRS and CDR2 is YFSETQ. The CDR3 is 15 residues long. The CDR3 sequence: CASSPGQAMNTEAFF.

The gene calls are TRBV5-1 and TRBJ2-1; TCRdb reports TRBD2, a call that lacks DNA to check it against. The germline CDR1 and CDR2 sequences are SGHRS and YFSETQ. The CDR3 is 15 amino acids. This chain's CDR3 is CASRAGTSSYNEQFF.

The CDR3 loop reads CASSFRDSQETQYF. The J gene is TRBJ2-5, the V gene TRBV11-3; lacking DNA, the TRBD1 call made by TCRdb goes unchecked. This CDR3 comprises 14 residues. The germline V gene has CDR1 SGHNT and CDR2 YENEEA.

V usage is TRBV12-3 or TRBV12-4 and J usage is TRBJ2-2; absent DNA, TCRdb's TRBD1 call cannot be checked. The CDR3 loop spans 17 amino acids. The CDR3 protein is CASSFIPGTATTGELFF.

CDR3 in amino acids: CASSQDLKVMAGELFF. The V call is TRBV4-3, the J call TRBJ2-2. CDR1 and CDR2 from the germline V gene are LGHNA and YSLEER. This CDR3 has 16 amino acids.

The chain carries TRBV10-3 and TRBJ2-7. This CDR3 has 13 amino acids. The germline V gene encodes CDR1 ENHRY and CDR2 SYGVKD. CDR3 residues: CAISGGVPYEQYF.

The rearrangement uses TRBV29-1 and TRBJ2-1; TCRdb's D call of TRBD2 is untestable without DNA. Per the germline V gene, CDR1 is SQVTM and CDR2 is ANQGSEA. CDR3 size: 14 residues. CDR3 sequence: CSVELAGGRDEQFF.

V and J are TRBV28 and TRBJ2-2. This CDR3 is built from 16 residues. Germline V gene sequence: CDR1 MDHEN, CDR2 SYDVKM. Here the CDR3 reads CASSLYHAGNTGELFF.

The chain is built from TRBV27 and TRBJ2-1; TCRdb names TRBD2, which stays unverified in the absence of DNA. The CDR3 sequence is 15 residues long. CDR1 is MNHEY and CDR2 is SMNVEV in the germline V gene (reference sequence). CDR3 sequence reads: CASTCGLAGNNEQFF.

The V and J genes are TRBV5-1 and TRBJ2-1; the TCRdb call, TRBD1, lacks DNA for checking. Per germline, CDR1 SGHRS and CDR2 YFSETQ. This CDR3 is built from 11 residues. CDR3 protein: CASSGDVKQFF.

V gene TRBV9 combines with J gene TRBJ2-2. The length of the CDR3 is 15 residues. Germline values: CDR1 SGDLS, CDR2 YYNGEE. The CDR3 reads CASSGLTTVTGELFF.

This chain joins TRBV5-4 and TRBJ2-1. The CDR3 sequence is 15 residues long. CDR1 is SGHNT and CDR2 is YYREEE in the germline V gene (reference sequence). The CDR3 is CASSLGQEAKNEQFF. The full variable domain, rest sourced from reference TRBV5-4 and TRBJ2-1, is ETGVTQSPTHLIKTRGQQVTLRCSSQSGHNTVSWYQQALGQGPQFIFQYYREEENGRGNFPPRFSGLQFPNYSSELNVNALELDDSALYLCASSLGQEAKNEQFFGPGTRLTVL.